This record concerns one TCR beta chain sequence. Recovered status in Cohort 3 required two negative PCRs, clearance, or symptom resolution. The data are from a study of blood T cell repertoires in COVID-19. Study in general: The samples span acute and convalescent COVID-19 from the United States, Italy and Spain.

This CDR3 has 14 residues. CDR1 is LNHDA, CDR2 SQIVND, per germline (reference sequence). The ends were cut back, 3 bases at V and 2 bases at J, with 10 bases in the middle. In the authors' workflow: By means of reference gene primer amplification, nucleated cell counts were estimated. Produced via immunoSEQ multiplex PCR; TCRdb's table is partial and in-frame only. That table is the source of V, J and clone size, and D and trimming were worked out from the DNA. The sample gives 180,000 or so clones, approximately 85% of which show up once; approximately 6.2% is in the top ten. Sequencing input: PBMCs or T cells enriched from blood (not recorded which). This TCR came from a middle-aged man who had recovered from COVID-19. V usage is TRBV19 and J usage is TRBJ1-2; maybe TRBD1 (5 bases). DNA for the CDR3: TGTGCCAGTAGTATTCAGTCAGGGAACTATGGCTACACCTTC. This encodes CASSIQSGNYGYTF.